The 5 T cell receptor beta chains below come from one sample, sequenced in a study of blood T cell repertoires in COVID-19. Sequencing was performed with immunoSEQ multiplex PCR; in TCRdb, only in-frame clones are kept and a portion is missing. The sample contains approximately 230,000 clones, approximately 80% of which appear only once. The sample consisted of PBMCs or T cells enriched from blood (not recorded which). These receptors were collected from a middle-aged man who had recovered from COVID-19.

CDR3 bases: TGTGCCAGCTCTCTCCGACAGCTCTCTGGAAACACCATATATTTT. Protein: CASSLRQLSGNTIYF. The V gene is TRBV18, the J gene TRBJ1-3; possible D gene TRBD1, 5 bases. V lost 6 bases and J 0 bases, leaving 12 bases between the germline ends. The CDR3 is 15 amino acids. The V gene's germline CDR1 is KGHSH and CDR2 LQKENI.

The J gene is TRBJ1-3, the V gene TRBV7-3; D remains unclear. The CDR3 loop spans 16 amino acids. Trimming cost V 2 bases and J 0 bases, with 11 bases left between them. The V gene's germline CDR1 is SGHTA and CDR2 FQGTGA. CDR3 bases: TGTGCCAGCAGCTTAGGCTTATTAAGCTCTGGAAACACCATATATTTT. It translates to CASSLGLLSSGNTIYF.

V is TRBV23-1 and J is TRBJ2-7; D possibly corresponds to TRBD1 (6 bases). TRBV23-1 falls under the ORF class, with uncertain function. The V end was cut by 4 bases, the J end by 3 bases, with 22 bases between. The CDR3 sequence is 17 residues long. In DNA, the CDR3 is TGCGCCAGCAGTCTATCCCTGCCCCGGGCAGGGGTCTACGAGCAGTACTTC. Protein product: CASSLSLPRAGVYEQYF.

This chain connects TRBV7-2 to TRBJ2-5, with a weak D call TRBD1 (5 bases). CDR1 and CDR2 (germline): SGHTA, FQGNSA. The CDR3 consists of 17 residues. Trimming left V 1 base short and J 1 base short, with 16 bases between. The CDR3 DNA reads TGTGCCAGCAGCTTAGGAAGATACAGGATACCCCAAGAGACCCAGTACTTC. It codes for CASSLGRYRIPQETQYF.

The gene calls are TRBV7-3 and TRBJ1-6; 7 bases map to TRBD1. The CDR3 loop spans 16 amino acids. Trimming removed 3 bases from V and 9 bases from J; junction bases left unmatched: 11. Germline CDR1 is SGHTA and CDR2 is FQGTGA. The CDR3: CASSLTSRGNFSPLHF. CDR3 DNA sequence: TGTGCCAGCAGCTTGACCAGCAGGGGGAATTTTTCACCCCTCCACTTT.